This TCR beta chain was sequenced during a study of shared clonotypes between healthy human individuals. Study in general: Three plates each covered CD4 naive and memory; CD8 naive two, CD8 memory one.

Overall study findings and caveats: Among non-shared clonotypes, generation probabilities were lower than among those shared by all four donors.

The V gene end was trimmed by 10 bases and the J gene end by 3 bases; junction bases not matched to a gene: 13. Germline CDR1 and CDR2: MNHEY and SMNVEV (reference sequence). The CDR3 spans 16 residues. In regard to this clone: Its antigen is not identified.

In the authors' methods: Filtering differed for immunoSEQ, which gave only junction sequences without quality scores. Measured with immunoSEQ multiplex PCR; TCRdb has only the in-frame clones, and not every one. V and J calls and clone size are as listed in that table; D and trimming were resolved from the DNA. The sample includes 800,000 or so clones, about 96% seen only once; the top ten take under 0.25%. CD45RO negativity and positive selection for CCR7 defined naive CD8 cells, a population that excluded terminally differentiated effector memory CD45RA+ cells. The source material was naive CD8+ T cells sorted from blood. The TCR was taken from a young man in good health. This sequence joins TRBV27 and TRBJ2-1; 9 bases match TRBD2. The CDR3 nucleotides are TGTGCCACCATCGGCGGGGGGGCTGGATTCTACAATGAGCAGTTCTTC. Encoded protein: CATIGGGAGFYNEQFF.